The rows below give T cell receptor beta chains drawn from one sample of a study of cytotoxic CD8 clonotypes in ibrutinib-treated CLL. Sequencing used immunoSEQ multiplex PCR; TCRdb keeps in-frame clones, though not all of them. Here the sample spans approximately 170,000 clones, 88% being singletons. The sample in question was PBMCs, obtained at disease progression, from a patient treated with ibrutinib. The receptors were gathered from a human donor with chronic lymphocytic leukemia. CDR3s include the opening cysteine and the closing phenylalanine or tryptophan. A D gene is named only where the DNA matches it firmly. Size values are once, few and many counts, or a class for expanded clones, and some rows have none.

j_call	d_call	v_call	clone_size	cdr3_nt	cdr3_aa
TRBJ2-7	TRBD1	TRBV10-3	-	TGTGCCATCAGTGAGTCGGGACAGGGGGACTACGAGCAGTACTTC	CAISESGQGDYEQYF
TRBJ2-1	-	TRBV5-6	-	TGTGCCAGCAGACTAGGGCGAAAACTAGCCTACAATGAGCAGTTCTTC	CASRLGRKLAYNEQFF
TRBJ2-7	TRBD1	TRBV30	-	TGTGCCTGGGGCCGGGGACAGGGATCCGAGCAGTACTTC	CAWGRGQGSEQYF
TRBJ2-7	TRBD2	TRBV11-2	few	TGTGCCAGCACCTCGTCGGGAGGGCCGAACGAGCAGTACTTC	CASTSSGGPNEQYF
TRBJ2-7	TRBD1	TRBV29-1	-	TGCAGCACCCGGGACAGAGGATCCTACGAGCAGTACTTC	CSTRDRGSYEQYF
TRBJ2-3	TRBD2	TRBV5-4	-	TGTGCCAGCAGCTTCGGGACTAGAAGCACAGATACGCAGTATTTT	CASSFGTRSTDTQYF
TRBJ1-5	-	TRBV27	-	TGTGCCAGCAGTTTGGGGGCCGGAATTAGCAATCAGCCCCAGCATTTT	CASSLGAGISNQPQHF
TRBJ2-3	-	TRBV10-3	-	TGTGCCATCAGCCCAACTAGCACAGATACGCAGTATTTT	CAISPTSTDTQYF
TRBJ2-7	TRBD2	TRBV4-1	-	TGCGCCAGCAGCCAAGATAGGACTAGTAGGGTTCCCTACGAGCAGTACTTC	CASSQDRTSRVPYEQYF
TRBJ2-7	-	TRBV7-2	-	TGTGCCAGCAGCTTATTTGGTCTCGGGGGCGAGCAGTACTTC	CASSLFGLGGEQYF
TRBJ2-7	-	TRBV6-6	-	TGTGCCAGCAGTTACTCTCGGGGAGGCGACGAGCAGTACTTC	CASSYSRGGDEQYF
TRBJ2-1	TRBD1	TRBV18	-	TGTGCCAGCTCACGGGCAGGGACAGACAATGAGCAGTTCTTC	CASSRAGTDNEQFF
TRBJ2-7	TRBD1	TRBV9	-	TGTGCCAGCAGCGTCCAGGGACAGCAACCCTACGAGCAGTACTTC	CASSVQGQQPYEQYF
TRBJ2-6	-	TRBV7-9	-	TGTGCCAGCAGCCCTCAAGGCCACTCTGGGGCCAACGTCCTGACTTTC	CASSPQGHSGANVLTF
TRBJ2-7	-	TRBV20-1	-	TGCAGTGCTCGACCCTTTGACGAGCAGTACTTC	CSARPFDEQYF
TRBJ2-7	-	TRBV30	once	TGTGCCTGTAACCGATTCTCCTACGAGCAGTACTTC	CACNRFSYEQYF
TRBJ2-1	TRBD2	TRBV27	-	TGTGCCAGCAGTTTATCGAGTAACGGCGGGAGAAACAATGAGCAGTTCTTC	CASSLSSNGGRNNEQFF
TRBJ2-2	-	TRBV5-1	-	TGCGCCAGCAGCTTGGCTGCGACTACGAACACCGGGGAGCTGTTTTTT	CASSLAATTNTGELFF
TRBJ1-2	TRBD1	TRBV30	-	TGTGCCTGGAGTGGACCCGGGACAGGGGGTTCTCGCACCTTC	CAWSGPGTGGSRTF
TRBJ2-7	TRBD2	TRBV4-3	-	TGCGCCAGCAGCCAAGTCCTACCGGGACTAGCGGGAGTCCCCCGTTGGGACGAGCAGTACTTC	CASSQVLPGLAGVPRWDEQYF
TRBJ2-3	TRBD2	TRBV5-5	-	TGTGCCAGCAGGCTGCTAGCGGGGGGCACAGATACGCAGTATTTT	CASRLLAGGTDTQYF
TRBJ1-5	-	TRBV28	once	TGTGCCAGCAGTTTGGGGGGTTCTAATCAGCCCCAGCATTTT	CASSLGGSNQPQHF
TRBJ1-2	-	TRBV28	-	TGTGCCAGCGTTGGGTTCGGGGCCCCGTCTAACTATGGCTACACCTTC	CASVGFGAPSNYGYTF
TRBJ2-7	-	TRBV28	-	TGTGCCAGCAGTTTTGGAGGTCCAAACTCCTACGAGCAGTACTTC	CASSFGGPNSYEQYF
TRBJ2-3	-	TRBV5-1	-	TGCGCCAGCAGCTTGGACCCTCGCGGGGCAGGGGGAACAGATACGCAGTATTTT	CASSLDPRGAGGTDTQYF
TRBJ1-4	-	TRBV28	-	TGTGCCAGCAGTTTAGTTGGGATAATAGGAAAACTGTTTTTT	CASSLVGIIGKLFF
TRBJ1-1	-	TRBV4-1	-	TGCGCCAGCAGCGTAAGAGCGCCCAACTTCTCTCCCAGCACTGAAGCTTTCTTT	CASSVRAPNFSPSTEAFF
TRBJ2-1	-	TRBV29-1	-	TGCAGCGTTGAAAGAGCGGAGGGTGAGCAGTTCTTC	CSVERAEGEQFF
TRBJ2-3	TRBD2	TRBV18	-	TGTGCCAGCTCACCGACTAGCGGGAGGGTAGATACGCAGTATTTT	CASSPTSGRVDTQYF
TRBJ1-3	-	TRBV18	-	TGTGCCAGCTCACCTAAAGGACGATCTGGAAACACCATATATTTT	CASSPKGRSGNTIYF
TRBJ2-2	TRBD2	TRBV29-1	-	TGCAGCGCATGGACTAGCGGGAGTTATGACACCGGGGAGCTGTTTTTT	CSAWTSGSYDTGELFF
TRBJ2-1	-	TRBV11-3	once	TGTGCCAGCAGCCCCGTTATAGGCGAACAGTTCTTC	CASSPVIGEQFF
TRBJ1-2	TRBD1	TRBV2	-	TGTGCCAGCAGTATTACAGGGGGGATGGATGGCTACACCTTC	CASSITGGMDGYTF
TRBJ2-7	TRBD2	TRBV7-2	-	TGTGCCAGCAGCAAAGCCGGGACTACCGCGTTTGATCAGTACTTC	CASSKAGTTAFDQYF
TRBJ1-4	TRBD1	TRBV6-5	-	TGTGCCAGCAGTCCCCAGACAGGGGTTAATGAAAAACTGTTTTTT	CASSPQTGVNEKLFF
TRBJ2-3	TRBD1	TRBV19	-	TGTGCCAGTGGATGGGACAGGGTTTCAACTAGCACAGATACGCAGTATTTT	CASGWDRVSTSTDTQYF
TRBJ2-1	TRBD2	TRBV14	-	TGTGCCAGCAGCCAAGAGTTGGGGGGGACGCAGTTCTTC	CASSQELGGTQFF
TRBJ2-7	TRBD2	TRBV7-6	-	TGTGCCAGCAGTGAAGGAGCGGGAGTGTATACTAGCGAGCAGTACTTC	CASSEGAGVYTSEQYF
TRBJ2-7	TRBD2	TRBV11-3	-	TGTGCCAGCAGCCCAAAGAGGACTAGCGGAACTTCCTACGAGCAGTACTTC	CASSPKRTSGTSYEQYF
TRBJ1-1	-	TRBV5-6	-	TGTGCCAGCAGCTTGGGGATGAACACTGAAGCTTTCTTT	CASSLGMNTEAFF
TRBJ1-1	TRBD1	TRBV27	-	TGTGCCAGCAGTCCGGCAGGGGGATCCTTTGGAGCTTTCTTT	CASSPAGGSFGAFF
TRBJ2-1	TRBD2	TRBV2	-	TGTGCCAGCAGCGGGACTAGCGGGAGTTTCCATGAGCAGTTCTTC	CASSGTSGSFHEQFF
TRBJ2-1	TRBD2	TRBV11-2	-	TGTGCCAGCAGGTACGGGACTAGCTATGAGCAGTTCTTC	CASRYGTSYEQFF
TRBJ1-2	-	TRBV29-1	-	TGCAGCTGCCAACCAGCCTTAGCTAACTATGGCTACACCTTC	CSCQPALANYGYTF
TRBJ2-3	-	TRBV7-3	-	TGTGCCAGCAGCCCCCGCGCGGGGATTAGCACAGATACGCAGTATTTT	CASSPRAGISTDTQYF
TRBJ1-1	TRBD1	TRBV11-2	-	TGTGCCAGCAGTAAATCATCGACAGGGTCCGCTGAAGCTTTCTTT	CASSKSSTGSAEAFF